The 13 T cell receptor beta chains given below trace back to one sample, sequenced in a study of blood T cell repertoires in COVID-19. Some clones are missing from TCRdb's copy, which holds only in-frame ones; the method was immunoSEQ multiplex PCR. The profile shows around 92,000 clones, about 86% of them singletons. The material sequenced was peripheral blood. The receptors were sampled from a woman in her sixties in a cohort sampled during active or convalescent COVID-19.

V gene TRBV5-4 combines with J gene TRBJ2-5, with a tentative D call TRBD2 (6 bases). CDR1 is SGHNT, CDR2 YYREEE, per germline (reference sequence). The CDR3 runs to 15 residues. V lost 4 bases and J lost 5, with 18 bases in between. The chain's CDR3 is CASSRKQGAGETQYF. The CDR3 DNA follows: TGTGCCAGCAGCCGGAAGCAAGGGGCGGGGGAGACCCAGTACTTC.

The chain is built from TRBV5-8 and TRBJ1-6; a weak D match, TRBD1 (5 bases). This CDR3 comprises 14 residues. CDR1 is SGHTS and CDR2 is YDEGEE in the germline V gene. The V end was cut by 0 bases, the J end by 9 bases, with 10 bases between. The CDR3 loop is CASSLGQGRSPLHF. Written as DNA, the CDR3 is TGTGCCAGCAGCTTGGGGCAGGGTCGTTCACCCCTCCACTTT.

The chain has TRBV3-1 (or the pseudogene TRBV3-2) and TRBJ1-6; no firm D call. CDR3 length: 15 amino acids. Germline CDR1 and CDR2: LGHDT and YNNKEL (reference sequence). V dropped 0 bases and J dropped 5 bases, with 8 bases sitting between them. CDR3 bases: TGTGCCAGCAGCCAAGAAGGACTGCATAATTCACCCCTCCACTTT. This gives the protein CASSQEGLHNSPLHF.

The gene calls are TRBV3-1 (or the pseudogene TRBV3-2) and TRBJ2-1; TRBD2 agrees at 12 bases. Germline CDR1 and CDR2: LGHDT and YNNKEL (reference sequence). The CDR3 extends over 18 amino acids. V lost 1 base and J lost 4; bases outside the gene matches: 8. The chain's CDR3 is CASSQGTSGVLIYNEQFF. CDR3 nucleotide sequence: TGTGCCAGCAGCCAAGGGACTAGCGGGGTATTAATATACAATGAGCAGTTCTTC.

The chain links TRBV6-5 to TRBJ2-5, with TRBD2 as a possible D gene (6 bases). V shed 5 bases and J shed 1 base, with 11 bases lying between them. The CDR3 contains 14 residues. Germline V gene sequence: CDR1 MNHEY, CDR2 SVGAGI. The CDR3 DNA reads as TGTGCCAGCAGTCCTGGGACTTTCCAAGAGACCCAGTACTTC. Translated: CASSPGTFQETQYF.

This clone was seen just once. The CDR3 here is CASSLAGGANQPQHF. CDR3 in DNA: TGTGCCAGCAGCTTAGCAGGGGGAGCCAATCAGCCCCAGCATTTT. J is TRBJ1-5 and V is TRBV5-6, with 7 bases that match TRBD1. Trimming at V came to 2 bases and at J to 3 bases, leaving 5 bases not matched to a gene. The CDR3 totals 15 residues. Germline lookup yields CDR1 SGHDT and CDR2 YYEEEE.

The V gene is TRBV6-1, the J gene TRBJ1-2; D remains ambiguous. V lost 3 bases to trimming and J lost 2 bases, with 7 bases between them. The CDR3 runs 13 residues. CDR1 is MNHNS and CDR2 is SASEGT in the germline V gene. The CDR3 is CASSEEGNYGYTF. The DNA for the CDR3 is TGTGCCAGCAGTGAGGAGGGAAACTATGGCTACACCTTC.

V and J are TRBV3-1 (or the pseudogene TRBV3-2) and TRBJ1-1; 7 nucleotides align to TRBD1. Unmatched junction bases numbered 4, after V lost 3 bases and J lost 0 bases. This CDR3 comprises 15 residues. Germline CDR1 reads LGHDT; CDR2 reads YNNKEL (reference sequence). CDR3 loop: CASSHRDSLNTEAFF. CDR3 coding DNA: TGTGCCAGCAGCCATAGGGACAGCCTGAACACTGAAGCTTTCTTT.

The chain employs TRBV11-2 and TRBJ1-5; D might be TRBD1 (6 bases). The CDR3 has 14 amino acids. V lost 1 base to trimming and J lost 3 bases, with 7 bases between them. Germline CDR1 reads SGHAT; CDR2 reads FQNNGV. CDR3 nucleotides: TGTGCCAGCAGCTTAGGACAGGTCAATCAGCCCCAGCATTTT. Amino acid sequence: CASSLGQVNQPQHF.

The rearrangement links TRBV6-5 to TRBJ2-7; D may be TRBD1 (6 bases). This CDR3 region has 14 residues. The germline V gene encodes CDR1 MNHEY and CDR2 SVGAGI. V lost 4 bases to trimming and J lost 0 bases, with 10 bases between them. Written as DNA, the CDR3 is TGTGCCAGCAGTTCCTCAGGGGTCTCCTACGAGCAGTACTTC. Residues: CASSSSGVSYEQYF.

This clone has only one observation. V usage is TRBV9 and J usage is TRBJ1-4, with TRBD1 as a possible D gene (6 bases). The CDR3 has 14 amino acids. The germline V and J ends were trimmed by 7 bases and 2 bases, with 12 bases remaining between them. The V gene's germline CDR1 is SGDLS and CDR2 YYNGEE. CDR3: CASSRGGTNEKLFF. The CDR3 DNA reads as TGTGCCAGCTCAAGGGGGGGGACTAATGAAAAACTGTTTTTT. Using reference TRBV9 and TRBJ1-4 for the parts outside the CDR3, the full variable domain is DSGVTQTPKHLITATGQRVTLRCSPRSGDLSVYWYQQSLDQGLQFLIQYYNGEERAKGNILERFSAQQFPDLHSELNLSSLELGDSALYFCASSRGGTNEKLFFGSGTQLSVL.

This sequence joins TRBV2 and TRBJ2-3, with 12 bases aligning to TRBD2. The CDR3 extends over 16 amino acids. Germline values: CDR1 SNHLY, CDR2 FYNNEI. V gave up 4 bases and J gave up 3 bases; unmatched junction bases: 5. In DNA, the CDR3 is TGTGCCAGCAGTGGGGGGCTAGCGGGAGGGACAGATACGCAGTATTTT. The encoded protein is CASSGGLAGGTDTQYF. The variable domain in full, with the rest retrieved from reference TRBV2 and TRBJ2-3, is EPEVTQTPSHQVTQMGQEVILRCVPISNHLYFYWYRQILGQKVEFLVSFYNNEISEKSEIFDDQFSVERPDGSNFTLKIRSTKLEDSAMYFCASSGGLAGGTDTQYFGPGTRLTVL.

The chain carries TRBV30 and TRBJ2-1, with a weak D call TRBD2 (5 bases). The V end was cut by 4 bases, the J end by 0 bases, with 16 bases between. From germline, CDR1 is GTSNPN and CDR2 SVGIG (reference sequence). There are 16 residues in the CDR3. The CDR3: CAWTTGVGGSYNEQFF. In nucleotides, the CDR3 is TGTGCCTGGACCACCGGGGTAGGCGGCTCCTACAATGAGCAGTTCTTC.